One T cell receptor (beta chain) is described in this entry. The source of the sample is a study of blood T cell repertoires in COVID-19. Source study methods: Reference gene primer amplification yielded estimated nucleated cell counts. Profiling relied on immunoSEQ multiplex PCR, and the TCRdb table lists in-frame clones only, not all of them. V and J calls and clone size are those listed in that table; D and trimming were worked out from the DNA. The repertoire includes about 370,000 clones, more than 70% of them detected once, and about 3% sits in the top ten. Followed longitudinally, the Seattle patients had been enrolled during active infection. Sequencing used peripheral blood. The receptor was derived from a woman in her twenties or thirties with COVID-19, enrolled during active disease.

The CDR3: CASSNPGGPLDEQYF. The CDR3 DNA reads TGTGCCAGTAGTAACCCAGGGGGACCCCTCGACGAGCAGTACTTC. The chain is built from TRBV19 and TRBJ2-7; 7 bases map to TRBD1. The V gene's germline CDR1 is LNHDA and CDR2 SQIVND (reference sequence). V was clipped by 4 bases and J by 5 bases; unmatched bases: 11. CDR3 length: 15 amino acids.